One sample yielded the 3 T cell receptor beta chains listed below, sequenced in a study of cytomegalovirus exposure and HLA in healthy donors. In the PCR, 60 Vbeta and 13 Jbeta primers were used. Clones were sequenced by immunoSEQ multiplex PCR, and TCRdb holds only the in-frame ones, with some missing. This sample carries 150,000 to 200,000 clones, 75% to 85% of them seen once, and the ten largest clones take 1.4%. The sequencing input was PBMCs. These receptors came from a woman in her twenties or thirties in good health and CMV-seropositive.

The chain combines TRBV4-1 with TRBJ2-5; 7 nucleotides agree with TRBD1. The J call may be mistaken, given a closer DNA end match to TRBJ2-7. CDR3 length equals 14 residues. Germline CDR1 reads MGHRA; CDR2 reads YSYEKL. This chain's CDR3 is CASSPTGNSYEQYF. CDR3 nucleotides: TGCGCCAGCAGCCCGACAGGGAACTCCTACGAGCAGTACTTC.

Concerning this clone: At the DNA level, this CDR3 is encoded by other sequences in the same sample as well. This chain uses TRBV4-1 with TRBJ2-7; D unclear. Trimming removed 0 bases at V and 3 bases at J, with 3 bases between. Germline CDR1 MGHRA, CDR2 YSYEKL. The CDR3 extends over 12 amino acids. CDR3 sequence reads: CASSQDSYEQYF. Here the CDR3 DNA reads TGCGCCAGCAGCCAAGATAGCTACGAGCAGTACTTC.

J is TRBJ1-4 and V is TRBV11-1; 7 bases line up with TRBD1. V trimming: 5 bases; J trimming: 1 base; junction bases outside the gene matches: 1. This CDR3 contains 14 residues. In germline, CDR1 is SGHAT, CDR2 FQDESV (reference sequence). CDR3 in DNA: TGTGCCAGCAGCCACAGGGGAACTAATGAAAAACTGTTTTTT. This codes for CASSHRGTNEKLFF. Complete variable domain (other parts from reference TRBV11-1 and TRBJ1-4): EAEVAQSPRYKITEKSQAVAFWCDPISGHATLYWYRQILGQGPELLVQFQDESVVDDSQLPKDRFSAERLKGVDSTLKIQPAELGDSAMYLCASSHRGTNEKLFFGSGTQLSVL.